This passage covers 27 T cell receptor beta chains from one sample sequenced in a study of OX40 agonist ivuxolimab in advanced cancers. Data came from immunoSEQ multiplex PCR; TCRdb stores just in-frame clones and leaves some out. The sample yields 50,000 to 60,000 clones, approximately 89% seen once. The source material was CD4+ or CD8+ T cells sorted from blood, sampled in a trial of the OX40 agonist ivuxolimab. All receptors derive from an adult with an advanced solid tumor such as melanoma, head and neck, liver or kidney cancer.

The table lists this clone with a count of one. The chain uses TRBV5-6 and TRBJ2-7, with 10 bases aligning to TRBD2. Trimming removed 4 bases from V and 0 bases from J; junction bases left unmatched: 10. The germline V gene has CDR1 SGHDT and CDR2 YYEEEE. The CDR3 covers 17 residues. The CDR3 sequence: CASSPSGRLFSSYEQYF. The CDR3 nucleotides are TGTGCCAGCAGCCCTAGCGGGAGACTCTTCAGCTCCTACGAGCAGTACTTC.

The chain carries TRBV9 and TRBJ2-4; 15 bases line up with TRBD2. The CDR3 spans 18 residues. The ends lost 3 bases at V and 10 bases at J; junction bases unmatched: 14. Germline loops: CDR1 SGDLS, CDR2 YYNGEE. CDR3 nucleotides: TGTGCCAGCAGCGGGGGACTAGCGGGAGGCCTAGAAACAGAAATTCAGTACTTC. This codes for CASSGGLAGGLETEIQYF.

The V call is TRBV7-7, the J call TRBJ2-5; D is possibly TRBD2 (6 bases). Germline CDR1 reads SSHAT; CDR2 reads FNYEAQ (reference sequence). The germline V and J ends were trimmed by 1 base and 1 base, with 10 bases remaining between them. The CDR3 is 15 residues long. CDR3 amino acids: CASSLERGGQETQYF. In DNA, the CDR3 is TGTGCCAGCAGCTTAGAAAGGGGAGGCCAAGAGACCCAGTACTTC.

CDR3 region: CASSGSEYSNQPQHF. In nucleotides, the CDR3 is TGTGCCAGCAGTGGGTCAGAGTATAGCAATCAGCCCCAGCATTTT. The chain is built from TRBV6-1 and TRBJ1-5, with unresolved D. V was shortened by 4 bases and J by 0 bases, with 10 bases between the two germline ends. This CDR3 is 15 amino acids long. CDR1 is MNHNS and CDR2 is SASEGT in the germline V gene.

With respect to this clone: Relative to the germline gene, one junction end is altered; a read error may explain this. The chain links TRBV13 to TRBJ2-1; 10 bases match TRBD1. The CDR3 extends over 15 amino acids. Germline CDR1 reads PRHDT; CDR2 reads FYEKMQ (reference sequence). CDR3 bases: TGTGCCAACAGCTTCCCGACAGGGGGCGTCGGGGAGCAGTTCTTC. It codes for CANSFPTGGVGEQFF.

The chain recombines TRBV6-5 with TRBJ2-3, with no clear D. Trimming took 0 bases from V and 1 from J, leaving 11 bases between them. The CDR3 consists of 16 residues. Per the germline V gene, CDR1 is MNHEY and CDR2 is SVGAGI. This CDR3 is CASSYSIMQGTDTQYF. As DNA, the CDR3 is TGTGCCAGCAGTTACTCGATTATGCAGGGCACAGATACGCAGTATTTT.

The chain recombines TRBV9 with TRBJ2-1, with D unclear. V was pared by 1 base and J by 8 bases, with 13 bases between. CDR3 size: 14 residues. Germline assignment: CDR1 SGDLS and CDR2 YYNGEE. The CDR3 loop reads CASSVIWGSHEQFF. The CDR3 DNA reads TGTGCCAGCAGCGTAATATGGGGTTCTCATGAGCAGTTCTTC.

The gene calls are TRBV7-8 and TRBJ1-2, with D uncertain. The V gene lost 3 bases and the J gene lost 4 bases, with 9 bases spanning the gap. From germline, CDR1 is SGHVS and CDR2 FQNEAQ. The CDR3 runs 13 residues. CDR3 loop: CASSFPGFYGYTF. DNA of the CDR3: TGTGCCAGCAGCTTTCCCGGGTTCTATGGCTACACCTTC.

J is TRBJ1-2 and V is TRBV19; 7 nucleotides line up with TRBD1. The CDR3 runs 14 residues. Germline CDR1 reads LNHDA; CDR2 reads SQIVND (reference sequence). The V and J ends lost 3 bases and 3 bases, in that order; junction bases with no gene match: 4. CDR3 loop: CASSIQGVYYGYTF. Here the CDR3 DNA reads TGTGCCAGTAGTATCCAGGGGGTTTACTATGGCTACACCTTC. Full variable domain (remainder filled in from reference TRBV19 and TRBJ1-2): DGGITQSPKYLFRKEGQNVTLSCEQNLNHDAMYWYRQDPGQGLRLIYYSQIVNDFQKGDIAEGYSVSREKKESFPLTVTSAQKNPTAFYLCASSIQGVYYGYTFGSGTRLTVV.

The CDR3 DNA follows: TGTGCCAGTACCCGCTTTATGAACACTGAAGCTTTCTTT. Translated, it gives CASTRFMNTEAFF. The chain has TRBV19 and TRBJ1-1; D is unresolved. The germline V gene has CDR1 LNHDA and CDR2 SQIVND (reference sequence). The CDR3 loop spans 13 amino acids. The V end lost 7 bases, the J end lost 0 bases, and 9 bases lay between the germline ends.

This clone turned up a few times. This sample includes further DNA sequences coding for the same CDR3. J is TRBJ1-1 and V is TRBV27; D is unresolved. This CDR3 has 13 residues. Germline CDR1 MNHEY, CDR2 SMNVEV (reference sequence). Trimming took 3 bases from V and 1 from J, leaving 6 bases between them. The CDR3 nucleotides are TGTGCCAGCAGTTTTTACACGAACACTGAAGCTTTCTTT. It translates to CASSFYTNTEAFF.

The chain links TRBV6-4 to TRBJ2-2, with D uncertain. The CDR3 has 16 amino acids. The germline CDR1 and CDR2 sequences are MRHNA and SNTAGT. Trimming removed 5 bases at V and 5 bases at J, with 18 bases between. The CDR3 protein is CASSINPESSTGELFF. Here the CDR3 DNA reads TGTGCCAGCAGTATTAATCCCGAGTCATCAACCGGGGAGCTGTTTTTT.

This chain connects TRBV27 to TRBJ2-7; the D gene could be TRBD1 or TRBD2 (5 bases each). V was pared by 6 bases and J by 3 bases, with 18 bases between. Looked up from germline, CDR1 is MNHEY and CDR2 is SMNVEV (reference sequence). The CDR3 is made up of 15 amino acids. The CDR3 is CASSFGTARVYEQYF. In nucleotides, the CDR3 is TGTGCCAGCAGCTTTGGGACGGCCAGAGTCTACGAGCAGTACTTC.

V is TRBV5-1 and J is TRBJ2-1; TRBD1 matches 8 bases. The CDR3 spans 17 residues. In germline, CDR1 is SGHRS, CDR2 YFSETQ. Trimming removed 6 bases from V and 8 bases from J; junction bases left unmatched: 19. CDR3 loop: CASTTQGVAYNRDEQFF. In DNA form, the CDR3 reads TGCGCCAGCACCACACAGGGGGTAGCATACAATAGGGATGAGCAGTTCTTC.

In DNA, the CDR3 is TGTGCCAGCAGTAGTAGACAGGGGGAAAACACCATATATTTT. Encoded protein: CASSSRQGENTIYF. This chain uses TRBV7-6 with TRBJ1-3; TRBD1 matches 9 bases. This CDR3 spans 14 amino acids. Trimming cost V 6 bases and J 6 bases; bases outside gene matches: 6. Per germline, CDR1 SGHVS and CDR2 FNYEAQ.

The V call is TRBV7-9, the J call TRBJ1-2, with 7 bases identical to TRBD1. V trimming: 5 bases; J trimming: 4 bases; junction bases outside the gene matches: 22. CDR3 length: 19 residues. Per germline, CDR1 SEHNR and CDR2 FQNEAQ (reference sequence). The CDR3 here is CASSPPPGQRFAVLYGYTF. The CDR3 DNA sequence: TGTGCCAGCAGCCCCCCCCCGGGACAGAGGTTCGCAGTTCTCTATGGCTACACCTTC.

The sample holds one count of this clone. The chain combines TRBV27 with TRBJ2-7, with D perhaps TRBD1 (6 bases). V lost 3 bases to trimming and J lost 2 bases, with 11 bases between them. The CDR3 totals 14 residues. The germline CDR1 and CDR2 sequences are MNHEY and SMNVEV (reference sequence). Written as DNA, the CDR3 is TGTGCCAGCAGTTTGGGGGCTGGAGCCTACGAGCAGTACTTC. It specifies CASSLGAGAYEQYF.

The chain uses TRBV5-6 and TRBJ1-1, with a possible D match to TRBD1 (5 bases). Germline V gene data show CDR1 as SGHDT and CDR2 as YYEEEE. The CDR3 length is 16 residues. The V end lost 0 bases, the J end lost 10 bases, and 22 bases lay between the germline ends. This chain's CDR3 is CASSLEGSGAAPGAFF. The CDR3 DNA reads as TGTGCCAGCAGCTTGGAGGGGAGTGGGGCCGCCCCGGGAGCTTTCTTT.

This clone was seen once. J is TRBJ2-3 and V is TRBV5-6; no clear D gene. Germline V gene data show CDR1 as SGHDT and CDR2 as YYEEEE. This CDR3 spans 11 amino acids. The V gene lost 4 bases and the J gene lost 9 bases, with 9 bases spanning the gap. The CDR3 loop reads CASSQTRTQYF. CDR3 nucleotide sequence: TGTGCCAGCAGCCAGACACGAACGCAGTATTTT.

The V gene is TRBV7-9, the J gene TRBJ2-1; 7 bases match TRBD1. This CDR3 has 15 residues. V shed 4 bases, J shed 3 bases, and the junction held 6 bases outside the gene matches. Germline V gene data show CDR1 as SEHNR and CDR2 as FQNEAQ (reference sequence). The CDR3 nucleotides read TGTGCCAGCAGCTCCCCGACAGGGCGCTACAATGAGCAGTTCTTC. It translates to CASSSPTGRYNEQFF.

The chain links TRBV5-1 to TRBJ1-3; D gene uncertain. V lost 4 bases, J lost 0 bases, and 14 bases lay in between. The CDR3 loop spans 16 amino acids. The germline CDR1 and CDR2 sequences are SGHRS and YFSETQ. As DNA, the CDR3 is TGCGCCAGCAGCCAAGGACCCACACTCTCTGGAAACACCATATATTTT. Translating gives CASSQGPTLSGNTIYF.

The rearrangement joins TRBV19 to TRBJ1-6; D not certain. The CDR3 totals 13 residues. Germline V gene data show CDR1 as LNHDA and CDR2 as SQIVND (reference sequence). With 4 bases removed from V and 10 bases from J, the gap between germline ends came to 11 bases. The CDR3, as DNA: TGTGCCAGTAGTAGTTGGACGGGATCACCCCTCCACTTT. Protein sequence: CASSSWTGSPLHF. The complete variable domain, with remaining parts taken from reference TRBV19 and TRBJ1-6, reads DGGITQSPKYLFRKEGQNVTLSCEQNLNHDAMYWYRQDPGQGLRLIYYSQIVNDFQKGDIAEGYSVSREKKESFPLTVTSAQKNPTAFYLCASSSWTGSPLHFGNGTRLTVT.

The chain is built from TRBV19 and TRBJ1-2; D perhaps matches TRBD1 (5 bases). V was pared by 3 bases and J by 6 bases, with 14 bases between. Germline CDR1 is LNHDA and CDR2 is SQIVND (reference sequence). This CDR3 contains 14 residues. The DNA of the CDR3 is TGTGCCAGTAGTATGCCCCTGCGGGGGGATGGCTACACCTTC. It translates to CASSMPLRGDGYTF.

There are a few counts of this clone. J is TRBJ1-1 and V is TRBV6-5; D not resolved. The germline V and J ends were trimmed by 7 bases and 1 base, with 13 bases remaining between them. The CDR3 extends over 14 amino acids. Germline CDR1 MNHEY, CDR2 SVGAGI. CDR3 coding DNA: TGTGCCAGCACCACGGAGGGAAAGAACACTGAAGCTTTCTTT. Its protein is CASTTEGKNTEAFF.

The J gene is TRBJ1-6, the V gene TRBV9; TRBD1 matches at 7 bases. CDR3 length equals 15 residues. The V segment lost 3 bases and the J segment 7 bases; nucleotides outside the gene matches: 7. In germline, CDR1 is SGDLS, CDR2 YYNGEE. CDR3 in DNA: TGTGCCAGCAGCGCCGAACAGGGGCCCAATTCACCCCTCCACTTT. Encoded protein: CASSAEQGPNSPLHF. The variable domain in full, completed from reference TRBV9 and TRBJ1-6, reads DSGVTQTPKHLITATGQRVTLRCSPRSGDLSVYWYQQSLDQGLQFLIQYYNGEERAKGNILERFSAQQFPDLHSELNLSSLELGDSALYFCASSAEQGPNSPLHFGNGTRLTVT.

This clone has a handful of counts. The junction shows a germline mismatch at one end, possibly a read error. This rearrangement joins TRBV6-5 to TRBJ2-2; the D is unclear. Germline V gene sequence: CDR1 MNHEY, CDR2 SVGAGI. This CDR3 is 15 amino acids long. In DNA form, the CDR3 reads TGTGCCAGCAGTTACTCGATAGGAAACAGCGGGGAGCTGTTTTTT. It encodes CASSYSIGNSGELFF.

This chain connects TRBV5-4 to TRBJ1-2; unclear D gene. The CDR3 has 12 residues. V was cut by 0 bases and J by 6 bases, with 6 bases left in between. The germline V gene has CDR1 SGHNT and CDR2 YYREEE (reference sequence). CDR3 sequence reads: CASSLAGNGYTF. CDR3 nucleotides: TGTGCCAGCAGCTTGGCTGGGAATGGCTACACCTTC.